One and the same sample provided the 4 T cell receptor beta chains below, sequenced in a study of blood T cell repertoires in COVID-19. TCRdb keeps only in-frame clones here, not all; method: immunoSEQ multiplex PCR. The sample lists some 120,000 clones, 75% to 85% occurring once. The source material was peripheral blood. The receptors come from a man between 35 and 55 years old with active or convalescent COVID-19.

The chain carries TRBV11-2 and TRBJ1-2; 7 bases fit TRBD1. Per the germline V gene, CDR1 is SGHAT and CDR2 is FQNNGV. This CDR3 has 14 residues. V was clipped by 5 bases and J by 4 bases; unmatched bases: 7. CDR3 bases: TGTGCCAGCAGCCCAGGGGGGATCGCCTATGGCTACACCTTC. Translated: CASSPGGIAYGYTF.

Turning to this clone: This specimen includes other DNA sequences encoding the same CDR3. This CDR3 reads CASSMGLADNEQFF. Written as DNA, the CDR3 is TGTGCCAGTAGTATGGGACTAGCGGACAATGAGCAGTTCTTC. The chain joins TRBV19 to TRBJ2-1, with 11 bases fitting TRBD2. V was pared by 3 bases and J by 5 bases, with 0 bases of the junction left unmatched. The CDR3 is 14 amino acids. Per the germline V gene, CDR1 is LNHDA and CDR2 is SQIVND (reference sequence).

The chain recombines TRBV5-4 with TRBJ2-5, with TRBD2 matching 8 bases. Germline CDR1 reads SGHNT; CDR2 reads YYREEE (reference sequence). There are 15 residues in the CDR3. The V and J ends lost 0 bases and 3 bases, in that order; junction bases with no gene match: 4. The DNA of the CDR3 is TGTGCCAGCAGCTTGGGGGTACTAGCGGAAGAGACCCAGTACTTC. This codes for CASSLGVLAEETQYF.

The rearrangement joins TRBV30 to TRBJ2-7; D not certain. This CDR3 is built from 14 residues. The germline gives CDR1 GTSNPN, CDR2 SVGIG (reference sequence). V lost 0 bases, J lost 4 bases, and 13 bases lay in between. CDR3 residues: CAWSVMSKNYEQYF. The CDR3 nucleotides are TGTGCCTGGAGTGTAATGTCAAAAAATTACGAGCAGTACTTC.